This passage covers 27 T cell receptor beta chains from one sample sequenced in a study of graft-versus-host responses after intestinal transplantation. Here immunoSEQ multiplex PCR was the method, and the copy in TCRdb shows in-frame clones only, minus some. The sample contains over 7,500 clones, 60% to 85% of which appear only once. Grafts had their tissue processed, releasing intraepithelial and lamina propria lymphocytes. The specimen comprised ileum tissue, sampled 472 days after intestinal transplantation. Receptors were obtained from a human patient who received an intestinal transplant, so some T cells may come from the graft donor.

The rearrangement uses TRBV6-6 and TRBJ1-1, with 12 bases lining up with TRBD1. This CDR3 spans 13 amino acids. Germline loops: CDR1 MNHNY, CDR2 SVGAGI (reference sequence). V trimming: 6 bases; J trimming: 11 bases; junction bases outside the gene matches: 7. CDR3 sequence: CASRRGTGGDAFF. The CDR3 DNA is TGTGCCAGCAGACGCGGGACAGGGGGCGACGCTTTCTTT.

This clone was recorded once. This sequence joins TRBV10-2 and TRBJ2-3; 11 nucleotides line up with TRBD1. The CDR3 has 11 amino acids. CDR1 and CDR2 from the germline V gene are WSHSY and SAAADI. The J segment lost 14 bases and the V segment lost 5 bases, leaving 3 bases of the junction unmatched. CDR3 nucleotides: TGCGCCAGCAGTCGGACAGGGGGCCTGTATTTT. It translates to CASSRTGGLYF.

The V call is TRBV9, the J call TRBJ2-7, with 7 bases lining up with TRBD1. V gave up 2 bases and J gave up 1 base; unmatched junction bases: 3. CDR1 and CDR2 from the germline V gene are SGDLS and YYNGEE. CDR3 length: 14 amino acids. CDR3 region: CASSVQGDSYEQYF. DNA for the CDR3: TGTGCCAGCAGCGTTCAGGGGGATTCCTACGAGCAGTACTTC.

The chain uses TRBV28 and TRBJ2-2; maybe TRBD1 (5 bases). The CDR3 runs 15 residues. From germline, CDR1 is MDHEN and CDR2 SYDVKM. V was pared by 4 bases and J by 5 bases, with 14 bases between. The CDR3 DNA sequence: TGTGCCAGCAGTTCAGGGCCTGGGTGGACCGGGGAGCTGTTTTTT. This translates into CASSSGPGWTGELFF.

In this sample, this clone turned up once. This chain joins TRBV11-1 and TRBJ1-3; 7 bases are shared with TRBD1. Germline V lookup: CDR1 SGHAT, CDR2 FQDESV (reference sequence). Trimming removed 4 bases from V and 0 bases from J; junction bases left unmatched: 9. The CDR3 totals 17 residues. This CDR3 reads CASSWTEGGLSGNTIYF. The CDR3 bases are TGTGCCAGCAGCTGGACTGAAGGGGGCCTCTCTGGAAACACCATATATTTT.

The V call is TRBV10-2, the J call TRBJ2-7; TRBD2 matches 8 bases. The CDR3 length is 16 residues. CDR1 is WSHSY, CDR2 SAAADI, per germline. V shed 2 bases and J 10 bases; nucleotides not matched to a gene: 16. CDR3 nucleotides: TGCGCCAGCAGTGAGCCCCTCTGGGGACTAGTAGAAGAACAGTACTTC. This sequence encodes CASSEPLWGLVEEQYF.

In nucleotides, the CDR3 is TGTGCCAGCAGTGGGGGTGGATCGTCGGTCTACGAGCAGTACTTC. Protein sequence: CASSGGGSSVYEQYF. This chain joins TRBV25-1 and TRBJ2-7, with D unclear. The CDR3 has 15 residues. The V gene lost 4 bases and the J gene lost 3 bases, with 16 bases spanning the gap. Germline V gives CDR1 MGHDK, CDR2 SYGVNS.

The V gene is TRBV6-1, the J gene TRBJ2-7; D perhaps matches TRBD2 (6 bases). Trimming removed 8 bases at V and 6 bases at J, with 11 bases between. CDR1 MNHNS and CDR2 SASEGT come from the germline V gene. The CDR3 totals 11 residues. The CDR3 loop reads CASRAGSEQYF. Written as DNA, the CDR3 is TGTGCCAGCCGGGCGGGGAGCGAGCAGTACTTC.

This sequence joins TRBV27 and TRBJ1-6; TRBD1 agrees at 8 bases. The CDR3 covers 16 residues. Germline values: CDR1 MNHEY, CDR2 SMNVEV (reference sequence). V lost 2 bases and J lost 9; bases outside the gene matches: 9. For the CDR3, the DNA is TGTGCCAGCAGTTTACGGCCCACAGGGGGGGGTTCACCCCTCCACTTT. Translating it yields CASSLRPTGGGSPLHF.

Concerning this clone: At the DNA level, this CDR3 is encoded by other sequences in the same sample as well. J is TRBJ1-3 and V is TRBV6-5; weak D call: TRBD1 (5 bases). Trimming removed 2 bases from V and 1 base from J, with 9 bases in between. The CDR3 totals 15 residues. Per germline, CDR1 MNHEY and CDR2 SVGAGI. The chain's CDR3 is CASSYTGGSGNTIYF. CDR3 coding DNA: TGTGCCAGCAGTTACACCGGGGGATCTGGAAACACCATATATTTT.

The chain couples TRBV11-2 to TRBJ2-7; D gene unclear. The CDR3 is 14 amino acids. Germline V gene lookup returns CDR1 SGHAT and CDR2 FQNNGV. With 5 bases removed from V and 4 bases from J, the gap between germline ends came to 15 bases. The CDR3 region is CASSPISYGYEQYF. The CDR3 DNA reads TGTGCCAGCAGCCCCATCTCATACGGGTACGAGCAGTACTTC.

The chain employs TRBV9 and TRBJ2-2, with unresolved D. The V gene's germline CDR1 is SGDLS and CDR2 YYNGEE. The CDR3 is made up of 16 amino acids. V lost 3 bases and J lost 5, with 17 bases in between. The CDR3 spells CASSARTHKRTGELFF. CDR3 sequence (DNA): TGTGCCAGCAGCGCCCGGACCCATAAAAGGACCGGGGAGCTGTTTTTT. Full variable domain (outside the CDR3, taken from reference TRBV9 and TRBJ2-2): DSGVTQTPKHLITATGQRVTLRCSPRSGDLSVYWYQQSLDQGLQFLIQYYNGEERAKGNILERFSAQQFPDLHSELNLSSLELGDSALYFCASSARTHKRTGELFFGEGSRLTVL.

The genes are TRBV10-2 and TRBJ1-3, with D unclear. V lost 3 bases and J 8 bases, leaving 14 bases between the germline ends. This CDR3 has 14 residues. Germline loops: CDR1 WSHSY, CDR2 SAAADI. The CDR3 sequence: CASSDVLYGDTIYF. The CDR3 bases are TGCGCCAGCAGTGATGTTTTATACGGGGACACCATATATTTT.

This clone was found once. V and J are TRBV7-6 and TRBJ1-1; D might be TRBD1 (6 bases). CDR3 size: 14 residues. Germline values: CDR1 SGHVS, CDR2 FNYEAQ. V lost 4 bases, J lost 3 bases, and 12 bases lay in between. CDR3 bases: TGTGCCAGCAGCTCAAGGGGGACCGACACTGAAGCTTTCTTT. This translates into CASSSRGTDTEAFF.

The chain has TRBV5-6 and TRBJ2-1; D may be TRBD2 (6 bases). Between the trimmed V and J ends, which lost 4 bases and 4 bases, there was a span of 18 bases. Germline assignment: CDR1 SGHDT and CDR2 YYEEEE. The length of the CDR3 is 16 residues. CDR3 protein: CASSPGRGTFYNEQFF. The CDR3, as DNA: TGTGCCAGCAGCCCGGGTCGGGGGACCTTTTACAATGAGCAGTTCTTC.

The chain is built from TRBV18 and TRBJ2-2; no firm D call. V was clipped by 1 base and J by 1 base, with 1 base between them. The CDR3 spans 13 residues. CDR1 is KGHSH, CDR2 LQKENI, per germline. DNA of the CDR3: TGTGCCAGCTCACCACGGAACACCGGGGAGCTGTTTTTT. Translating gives CASSPRNTGELFF.

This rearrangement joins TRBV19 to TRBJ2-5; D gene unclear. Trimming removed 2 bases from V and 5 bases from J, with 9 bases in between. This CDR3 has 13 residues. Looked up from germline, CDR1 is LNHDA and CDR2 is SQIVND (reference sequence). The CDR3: CASSIPAAETQYF. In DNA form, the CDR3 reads TGTGCCAGTAGTATACCAGCCGCGGAGACCCAGTACTTC.

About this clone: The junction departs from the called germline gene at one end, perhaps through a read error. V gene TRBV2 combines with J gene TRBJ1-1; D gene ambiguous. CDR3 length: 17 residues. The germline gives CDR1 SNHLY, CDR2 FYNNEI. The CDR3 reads CASSEAWAERTNTEACF. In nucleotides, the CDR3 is TGTGCCAGCAGTGAAGCTTGGGCAGAAAGAACGAACACTGAAGCTTGCTTT.

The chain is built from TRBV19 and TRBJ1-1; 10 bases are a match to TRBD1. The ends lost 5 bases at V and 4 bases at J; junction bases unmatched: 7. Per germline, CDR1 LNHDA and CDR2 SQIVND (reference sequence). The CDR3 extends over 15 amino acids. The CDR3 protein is CASSVSGTGATEAFF. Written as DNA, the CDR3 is TGTGCCAGTAGTGTATCCGGGACAGGGGCCACTGAAGCTTTCTTT.

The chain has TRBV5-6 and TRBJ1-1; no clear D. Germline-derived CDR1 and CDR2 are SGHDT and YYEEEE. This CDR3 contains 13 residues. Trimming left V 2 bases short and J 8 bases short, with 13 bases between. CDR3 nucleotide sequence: TGTGCCAGCAGCTTACCCGGACGTACAGAAGCTTTCTTT. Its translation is CASSLPGRTEAFF.

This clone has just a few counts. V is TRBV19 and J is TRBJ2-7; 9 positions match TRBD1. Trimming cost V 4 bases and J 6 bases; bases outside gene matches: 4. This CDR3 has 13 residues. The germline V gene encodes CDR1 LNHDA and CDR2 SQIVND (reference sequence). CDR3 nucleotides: TGTGCCAGTAGTACCGGGACAGGGACCGAGCAGTACTTC. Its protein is CASSTGTGTEQYF. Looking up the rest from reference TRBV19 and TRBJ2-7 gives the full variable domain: DGGITQSPKYLFRKEGQNVTLSCEQNLNHDAMYWYRQDPGQGLRLIYYSQIVNDFQKGDIAEGYSVSREKKESFPLTVTSAQKNPTAFYLCASSTGTGTEQYFGPGTRLTVT.

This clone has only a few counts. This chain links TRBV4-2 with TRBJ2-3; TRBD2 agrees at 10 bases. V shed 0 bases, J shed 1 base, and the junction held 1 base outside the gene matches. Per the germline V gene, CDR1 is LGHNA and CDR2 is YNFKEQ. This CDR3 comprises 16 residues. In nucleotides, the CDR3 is TGTGCCAGCAGCCAAGACCTAGCGGGGGGCACAGATACGCAGTATTTT. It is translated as CASSQDLAGGTDTQYF.

The CDR3 sequence is CASIPGARNTEAFF. The CDR3 coding sequence is TGTGCCAGCATCCCAGGGGCCCGGAACACTGAAGCTTTCTTT. This chain links TRBV5-6 with TRBJ1-1, with D perhaps TRBD1 (6 bases). V was shortened by 6 bases and J by 1 base, with 13 bases between the two germline ends. Germline lookup yields CDR1 SGHDT and CDR2 YYEEEE. The CDR3 is 14 amino acids. The full variable domain, in which reference TRBV5-6 and TRBJ1-1 provide the parts outside the CDR3, is DAGVTQSPTHLIKTRGQQVTLRCSPKSGHDTVSWYQQALGQGPQFIFQYYEEEERQRGNFPDRFSGHQFPNYSSELNVNALLLGDSALYLCASIPGARNTEAFFGQGTRLTVV.

CDR3 nucleotides: TGTGCCAGTGAAGACTGGGTCTCGAACACCGGGGAGCTGTTTTTT. This encodes CASEDWVSNTGELFF. J is TRBJ2-2 and V is TRBV6-5; D gene uncertain. In germline, CDR1 is MNHEY, CDR2 SVGAGI. V was shortened by 9 bases and J by 0 bases, with 14 bases between the two germline ends. The CDR3 totals 15 residues.

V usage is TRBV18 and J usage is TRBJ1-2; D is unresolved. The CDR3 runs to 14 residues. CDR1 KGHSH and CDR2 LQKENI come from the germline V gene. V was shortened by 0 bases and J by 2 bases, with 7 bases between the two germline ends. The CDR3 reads CASSPPARNYGYTF. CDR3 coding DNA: TGTGCCAGCTCACCACCGGCCCGAAACTATGGCTACACCTTC.

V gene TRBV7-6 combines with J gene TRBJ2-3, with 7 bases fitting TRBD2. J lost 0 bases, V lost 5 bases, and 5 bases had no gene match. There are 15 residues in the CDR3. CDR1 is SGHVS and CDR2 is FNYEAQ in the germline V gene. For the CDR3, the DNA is TGTGCCAGCAGCCAGAGCGGGGTCAGCACAGATACGCAGTATTTT. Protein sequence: CASSQSGVSTDTQYF.

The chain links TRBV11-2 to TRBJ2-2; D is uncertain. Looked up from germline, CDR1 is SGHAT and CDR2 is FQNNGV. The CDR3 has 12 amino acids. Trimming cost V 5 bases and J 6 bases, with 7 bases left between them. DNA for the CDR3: TGTGCCAGCAGCCCCACGGCCGGGGAGCTGTTTTTT. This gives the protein CASSPTAGELFF. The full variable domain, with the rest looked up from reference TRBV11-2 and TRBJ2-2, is EAGVAQSPRYKIIEKRQSVAFWCNPISGHATLYWYQQILGQGPKLLIQFQNNGVVDDSQLPKDRFSAERLKGVDSTLKIQPAKLEDSAVYLCASSPTAGELFFGEGSRLTVL.